One and the same sample provided the 2 T cell receptor beta chains below, sequenced in a study of cytomegalovirus exposure and HLA in healthy donors. PCR employed 60 Vbeta and 13 Jbeta primers. Clones were read by immunoSEQ multiplex PCR, and TCRdb kept only the in-frame ones, dropping some. The sample has 150,000 to 200,000 clones; approximately 11% are singletons. The sequencing sample was made of PBMCs. Receptors were obtained from a man aged 50-59 years in good health and CMV-seropositive.

This clone was recorded at least ten times. J is TRBJ2-2 and V is TRBV10-2, with TRBD1 matching over 8 bases. Looked up from germline, CDR1 is WSHSY and CDR2 is SAAADI. The V gene end was trimmed by 8 bases and the J gene end by 8 bases; junction bases not matched to a gene: 10. The length of the CDR3 is 14 residues. The CDR3 here is CASLRTGSIGELFF. In DNA form, the CDR3 reads TGCGCCAGCCTTAGGACAGGGAGTATTGGGGAGCTGTTTTTT.

This clone has a handful of counts. This rearrangement joins TRBV2 to TRBJ1-1; maybe TRBD1 (6 bases). The CDR3 length is 12 residues. V dropped 3 bases and J dropped 8 bases, with 10 bases sitting between them. Germline assignment: CDR1 SNHLY and CDR2 FYNNEI. The CDR3 is CASSEGGGEAFF. The CDR3 nucleotides read TGTGCCAGCAGTGAGGGGGGGGGCGAAGCTTTCTTT. The full variable domain, completed using reference TRBV2 and TRBJ1-1, is EPEVTQTPSHQVTQMGQEVILRCVPISNHLYFYWYRQILGQKVEFLVSFYNNEISEKSEIFDDQFSVERPDGSNFTLKIRSTKLEDSAMYFCASSEGGGEAFFGQGTRLTVV.